This TCR beta chain was found in a study of cytomegalovirus exposure and HLA in healthy donors. In the case of this clone: What it recognizes is unknown. Within the sample, other DNA sequences also encode this same CDR3.

Overall study results and limits: It has been reported that TCR beta sequences accurately predicted the HLA-A and HLA-B alleles of most subjects. Cytomegalovirus association was listed for 164 TCR beta chains. Most TCRs appeared rarely, but some public TCRs recurred in many donors.

Primers included in the PCR were 60 Vbeta and 13 Jbeta primers. Clones were sequenced by immunoSEQ multiplex PCR, and TCRdb holds only the in-frame ones, with some missing. The sample holds some 180,000 clones, 82% seen once. The CDR3 length is 13 residues. The ends were cut back, 2 bases at V and 2 bases at J, with 6 bases in the middle. Germline V gene lookup returns CDR1 MNHEY and CDR2 SVGAGI. Material for sequencing was PBMCs. The sequence came from a man aged 35 to 55 in good health and CMV-seronegative. The rearrangement uses TRBV6-5 and TRBJ1-2; D gene unclear. This chain's CDR3 is CASSYGRNYGYTF. In DNA form, the CDR3 reads TGTGCCAGCAGTTACGGCAGGAACTATGGCTACACCTTC.